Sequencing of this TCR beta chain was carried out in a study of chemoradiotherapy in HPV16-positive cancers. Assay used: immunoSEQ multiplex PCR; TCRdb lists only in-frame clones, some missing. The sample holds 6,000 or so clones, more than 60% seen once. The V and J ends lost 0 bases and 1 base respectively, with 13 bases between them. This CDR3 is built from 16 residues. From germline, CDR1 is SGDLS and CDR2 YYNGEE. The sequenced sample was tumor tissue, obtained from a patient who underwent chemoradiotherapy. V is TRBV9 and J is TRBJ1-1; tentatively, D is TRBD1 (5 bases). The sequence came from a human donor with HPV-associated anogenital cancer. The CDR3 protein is CASSVGQGPENTEAFF. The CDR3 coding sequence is TGTGCCAGCAGCGTAGGCCAGGGTCCGGAGAACACTGAAGCTTTCTTT.